Included here is one T cell receptor (beta chain) sequence, with context. Its antigen is unknown. The PCR employed 60 Vbeta primers together with 13 Jbeta primers. Measured with immunoSEQ multiplex PCR; TCRdb has only the in-frame clones, and not every one. The table lists roughly 100,000 clones, about 13% of them singletons, with roughly a sixth in the top ten. The data were taken from a study of cytomegalovirus exposure and HLA in healthy donors. Study-level results: A later analysis associated roughly 15,000 TCR beta sequences with HLA alleles at a 0.05 false discovery rate.

The CDR3 sequence is 14 residues long. Per the germline V gene, CDR1 is SGHRS and CDR2 is YFSETQ. The origin of this receptor is a man aged 40-55 years in good health and CMV-seropositive. The rearrangement joins TRBV5-1 to TRBJ2-5; no clear D. The end of the DNA fits TRBJ2-7 better, so the J call may be wrong. Material: PBMCs. The CDR3 sequence is CASSLERYHYEQYF. The CDR3 DNA follows: TGCGCCAGCAGCTTGGAACGTTACCACTACGAGCAGTACTTC.